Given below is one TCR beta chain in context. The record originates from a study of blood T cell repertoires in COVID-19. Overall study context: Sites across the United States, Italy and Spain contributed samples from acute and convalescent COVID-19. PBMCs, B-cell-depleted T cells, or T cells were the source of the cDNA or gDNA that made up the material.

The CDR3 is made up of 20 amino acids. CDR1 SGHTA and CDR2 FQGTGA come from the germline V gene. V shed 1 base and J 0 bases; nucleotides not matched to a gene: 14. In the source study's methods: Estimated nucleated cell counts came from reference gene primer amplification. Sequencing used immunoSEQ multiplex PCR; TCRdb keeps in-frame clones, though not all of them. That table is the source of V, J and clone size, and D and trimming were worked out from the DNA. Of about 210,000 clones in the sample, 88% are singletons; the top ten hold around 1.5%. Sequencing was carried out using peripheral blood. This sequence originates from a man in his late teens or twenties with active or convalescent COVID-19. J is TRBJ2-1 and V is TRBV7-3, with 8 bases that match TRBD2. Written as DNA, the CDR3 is TGTGCCAGCAGCTTAAGGGCACTAGCGGAAACCCAGAGCTCCTACAATGAGCAGTTCTTC. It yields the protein CASSLRALAETQSSYNEQFF. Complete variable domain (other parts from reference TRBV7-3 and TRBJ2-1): GAGVSQTPSNKVTEKGKYVELRCDPISGHTALYWYRQSLGQGPEFLIYFQGTGAADDSGLPNDRFFAVRPEGSVSTLKIQRTERGDSAVYLCASSLRALAETQSSYNEQFFGPGTRLTVL.